This TCR beta chain stems from a study of OX40 agonist ivuxolimab in advanced cancers. On this clone: The antigen is unknown.

This CDR3 has 15 residues. V lost 0 bases to trimming and J lost 3 bases; unmatched junction nucleotides: 5. CDR1 is SGHRS, CDR2 YFSETQ, per germline. The method was immunoSEQ multiplex PCR; TCRdb's version includes in-frame clones alone and lacks a portion of them. The sample yields roughly 10,000 clones, about 85% seen once. Broader study findings: Doses of 0.1 to 3.0 mg/kg were accompanied by clonal expansion of CD4+ and CD8+ blood T cells by week 6. Expanded clones were, on average, more numerous among CD8+ T cells than CD4+.

The chain uses TRBV5-1 and TRBJ2-7, with 8 positions matching TRBD1. The origin of this receptor is an adult with an advanced solid tumor such as melanoma, head and neck, liver or kidney cancer. This specimen was CD4+ or CD8+ T cells sorted from blood, taken in a trial of the OX40 agonist ivuxolimab. CDR3 nucleotide sequence: TGCGCCAGCAGCTTGGCATCAGGGGGCATCTACGAGCAGTACTTC. Translation gives CASSLASGGIYEQYF.